This entry concerns a single T cell receptor (beta chain). The antigen is unknown. Other DNA variants within this sample encode the same CDR3. It was at deep level that the assay was run. Each subset's genomic DNA was shared equally among a number of immunoSEQ plates. Sequencing used immunoSEQ multiplex PCR; TCRdb keeps in-frame clones, though not all of them. Of over 950,000 clones in the sample, approximately 80% are singletons; the top ten hold approximately 0.9%. Trimming at V came to 3 bases and at J to 4 bases, leaving 8 bases not matched to a gene. CDR3 length: 17 amino acids. Per germline, CDR1 SGHTS and CDR2 YDEGEE. This entry is derived from a study of shared clonotypes between healthy human individuals. General study points: Generation probability values for non-shared clonotypes were lower than those for clonotypes shared by all four donors.

The receptor comes from a young man in good health. Some clones in this sample may be carry-over from other donors' samples. The chain links TRBV5-8 to TRBJ2-2; TRBD2 matches at 11 bases. Sequencing was carried out using memory CD4+ T cells from PBMCs. Subset here: CD45RA-negative fraction. CDR3 DNA sequence: TGTGCCAGCAGCTCCCTCGGGACTAGCGGTTCCACCGGGGAGCTGTTTTTT. Amino acid sequence: CASSSLGTSGSTGELFF.